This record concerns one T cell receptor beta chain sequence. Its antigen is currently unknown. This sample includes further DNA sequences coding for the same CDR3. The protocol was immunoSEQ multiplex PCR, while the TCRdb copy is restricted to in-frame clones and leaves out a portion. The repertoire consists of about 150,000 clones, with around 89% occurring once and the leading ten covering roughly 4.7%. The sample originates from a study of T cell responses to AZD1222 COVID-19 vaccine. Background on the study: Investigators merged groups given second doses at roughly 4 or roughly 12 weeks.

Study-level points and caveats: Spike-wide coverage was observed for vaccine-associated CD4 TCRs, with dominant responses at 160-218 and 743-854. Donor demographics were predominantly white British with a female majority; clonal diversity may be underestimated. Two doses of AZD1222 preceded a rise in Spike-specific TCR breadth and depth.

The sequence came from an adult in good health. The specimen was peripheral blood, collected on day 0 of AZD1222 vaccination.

CDR3 protein: CASSLGGSSYEQYF. CDR3 coding DNA: TGTGCCAGCAGTTTAGGAGGGAGCTCCTACGAGCAGTACTTC. This rearrangement joins TRBV28 to TRBJ2-7; tentative D call: TRBD2 (6 bases). CDR3 length equals 14 residues. Germline assignment: CDR1 MDHEN and CDR2 SYDVKM. Between the trimmed V and J ends, which lost 2 bases and 0 bases, there was a span of 8 bases.